The T cell receptor (beta chain) under discussion was sequenced for a study of cytomegalovirus exposure and HLA in healthy donors. For the study at large: Earlier, 95 million to 130 million unique TCR beta sequences were recovered from around 190 million T cells by an analysis. Among some 400 genotyped donors, around 82% fell in the Caucasian-associated ancestry cluster.

Regarding this clone: No antigen is known for it.

Trimming at V came to 5 bases and at J to 9 bases, leaving 7 bases not matched to a gene. Germline lookup yields CDR1 SGHAT and CDR2 FQNNGV. This CDR3 contains 15 residues. A multiplex PCR was run with 60 Vbeta primers and 13 Jbeta primers. Assay: immunoSEQ multiplex PCR; the TCRdb copy retains only in-frame clones and omits some. This repertoire shows nearly 95,000 clones, approximately 63% found once; its top ten account for under 8%. Points from the study as a whole: Most sequenced TCRs were rare (though some public TCRs occurred in many donors). A later examination showed that TCR association rates differed by HLA locus, with DRB1 most and HLA-C fewest.

The sequence came from a woman aged 25 to 39 in good health and CMV-seronegative. The chain carries TRBV11-2 and TRBJ2-1, with 13 bases that match TRBD2. Sequencing was carried out using PBMCs. CDR3 nucleotides: TGTGCCAGCAGCATCACTAGCGGGGGGGCACGTGAGCAGTTCTTC. Translated, it gives CASSITSGGAREQFF.